These 18 T cell receptor beta chains came from one sample sequenced in a study of OX40 agonist ivuxolimab in advanced cancers. The data were produced by immunoSEQ multiplex PCR, yet TCRdb's version contains in-frame clones alone and is incomplete. The sample gives about 64,000 clones, roughly nine tenths of which show up once; approximately 5.2% is in the top ten. Here the sequenced sample was CD4+ or CD8+ T cells sorted from blood, taken in a trial of the OX40 agonist ivuxolimab. The receptors stem from an adult with an advanced solid tumor such as melanoma, head and neck, liver or kidney cancer.

The V gene is TRBV6-5, the J gene TRBJ1-1, with D maybe TRBD1 (5 bases). Germline loops: CDR1 MNHEY, CDR2 SVGAGI. The length of the CDR3 is 13 residues. Trimming cost V 8 bases and J 1 base, with 11 bases left between them. The CDR3 protein is CASARDGNTEAFF. CDR3 sequence (DNA): TGTGCCAGCGCTCGGGACGGGAACACTGAAGCTTTCTTT.

The sample holds a few counts of this clone. J is TRBJ1-2 and V is TRBV5-4; the D is unclear. CDR1 SGHNT and CDR2 YYREEE come from the germline V gene (reference sequence). This CDR3 region has 14 residues. V lost 2 bases and J 1 base, leaving 9 bases between the germline ends. Here the CDR3 DNA reads TGTGCCAGCAGCTTCGACCGATATAACTATGGCTACACCTTC. It specifies CASSFDRYNYGYTF. The full variable domain, completed using reference TRBV5-4 and TRBJ1-2, is ETGVTQSPTHLIKTRGQQVTLRCSSQSGHNTVSWYQQALGQGPQFIFQYYREEENGRGNFPPRFSGLQFPNYSSELNVNALELDDSALYLCASSFDRYNYGYTFGSGTRLTVV.

The V call is TRBV28, the J call TRBJ2-1; D uncertain. The germline V gene has CDR1 MDHEN and CDR2 SYDVKM. The V end lost 2 bases, the J end lost 13 bases, and 9 bases lay between the germline ends. The CDR3 has 11 residues. The CDR3 sequence: CASSLMPYQFF. The CDR3 DNA reads TGTGCCAGCAGTTTAATGCCTTATCAGTTCTTC.

The chain employs TRBV5-5 and TRBJ2-7; 8 nucleotides match TRBD1. Germline trimming cut 1 base from V and 6 bases from J; bases unmatched to any gene: 6. This CDR3 spans 14 amino acids. CDR1 is SGHKS, CDR2 YYEKEE, per germline (reference sequence). Here the CDR3 reads CASSLTGGLGEQYF. CDR3 sequence (DNA): TGTGCCAGCAGCTTGACAGGGGGATTAGGCGAGCAGTACTTC.

This clone was counted a single time. An end of the junction does not agree with germline; a read error may underlie this. The chain recombines TRBV7-9 with TRBJ2-7, with 7 bases identical to TRBD1. Germline V gene lookup returns CDR1 SEHNR and CDR2 FQNEAQ (reference sequence). This CDR3 has 14 amino acids. The CDR3 nucleotides are TGTGCCAGCAGCCCTGGACAGGCTCCGGCTTTACCTCACTTC. Residues: CASSPGQAPALPHF.

The chain carries TRBV2 and TRBJ2-1; D not resolved. Germline lookup yields CDR1 SNHLY and CDR2 FYNNEI. The CDR3 contains 15 residues. V shed 1 base and J shed 4 bases, with 11 bases lying between them. The DNA for the CDR3 is TGTGCCAGCAGTGAAGTTCTAGTTATGTACAATGAGCAGTTCTTC. Its protein product is CASSEVLVMYNEQFF.

V is TRBV4-1 and J is TRBJ2-7, with D perhaps TRBD2 (6 bases). V gave up 6 bases and J gave up 6 bases, with 15 bases separating them. This CDR3 comprises 13 residues. CDR1 and CDR2 from the germline V gene are MGHRA and YSYEKL. CDR3 bases: TGCGCCAGCAGGGACTACGGAACCGCCGAGCAGTACTTC. It translates to CASRDYGTAEQYF.

J is TRBJ1-1 and V is TRBV28; no clear D. Germline CDR1 is MDHEN and CDR2 is SYDVKM. This CDR3 region has 15 residues. Trimming stripped 6 bases from V and 1 base from J, with 15 bases between. The CDR3 nucleotides are TGTGCCAGCAGAGTTCCAGGTGGATGGAACACTGAAGCTTTCTTT. This encodes CASRVPGGWNTEAFF.

The J gene is TRBJ2-7, the V gene TRBV9; 9 bases align to TRBD2. Unmatched junction bases numbered 7, after V lost 3 bases and J lost 3 bases. Germline loops: CDR1 SGDLS, CDR2 YYNGEE. The CDR3 is 15 residues long. This CDR3 is CASSASWTSDYEQYF. CDR3 nucleotides: TGTGCCAGCAGCGCTTCTTGGACTAGCGACTACGAGCAGTACTTC.

The chain combines TRBV5-1 with TRBJ1-1; D is unresolved. The length of the CDR3 is 18 residues. V was cut by 4 bases and J by 2 bases, with 24 bases left in between. Per the germline V gene, CDR1 is SGHRS and CDR2 is YFSETQ. The CDR3 sequence is CASSPGTDPYLGNTEAFF. The CDR3 DNA reads TGCGCCAGCAGCCCGGGAACCGACCCGTACCTGGGAAACACTGAAGCTTTCTTT.

This clone was counted a single time. The V call is TRBV28, the J call TRBJ1-4; D remains ambiguous. V was cut by 6 bases and J by 6 bases, with 8 bases left in between. CDR1 and CDR2 from the germline V gene are MDHEN and SYDVKM. The CDR3 contains 12 residues. CDR3 DNA sequence: TGTGCCAGCAGCCGAGTCTATGAAAAACTGTTTTTT. It codes for CASSRVYEKLFF.

The count of this clone is one. J is TRBJ2-7 and V is TRBV4-1, with 9 bases fitting TRBD2. CDR1 and CDR2 (germline): MGHRA, YSYEKL. The CDR3 consists of 15 residues. Trimming at V came to 0 bases and at J to 7 bases, leaving 7 bases not matched to a gene. This CDR3 reads CASSQETSGHLEQYF. CDR3 in DNA: TGCGCCAGCAGCCAAGAGACTAGCGGACATCTTGAGCAGTACTTC.

The chain recombines TRBV11-2 with TRBJ2-2; 7 bases line up with TRBD1. The germline V gene encodes CDR1 SGHAT and CDR2 FQNNGV. V gave up 5 bases and J gave up 4 bases; unmatched junction bases: 10. The CDR3 is made up of 16 amino acids. Here the CDR3 DNA reads TGTGCCAGCAGCCCTCCCAACAGGGGTCCCACCGGGGAGCTGTTTTTT. As protein: CASSPPNRGPTGELFF.

The chain combines TRBV7-3 with TRBJ2-5; D might be TRBD1 or TRBD2, each matching 5 bases. The V end lost 1 base, the J end lost 5 bases, and 14 bases lay between the germline ends. Germline CDR1 reads SGHTA; CDR2 reads FQGTGA. The CDR3 length is 15 residues. CDR3 region: CASSLIGAEMETQYF. The CDR3 DNA sequence: TGTGCCAGCAGCTTAATCGGGGCTGAAATGGAGACCCAGTACTTC.

V usage is TRBV18 and J usage is TRBJ2-7; unclear D gene. The germline V gene has CDR1 KGHSH and CDR2 LQKENI. Trimming took 5 bases from V and 2 from J, leaving 10 bases between them. The CDR3 sequence is 13 residues long. The CDR3 sequence is CASSSDGTYEQYF. The CDR3 DNA follows: TGTGCCAGCTCATCTGACGGTACCTACGAGCAGTACTTC. The whole variable domain, filled in from reference TRBV18 and TRBJ2-7, reads NAGVMQNPRHLVRRRGQEARLRCSPMKGHSHVYWYRQLPEEGLKFMVYLQKENIIDESGMPKERFSAEFPKEGPSILRIQQVVRGDSAAYFCASSSDGTYEQYFGPGTRLTVT.

This rearrangement joins TRBV7-9 to TRBJ1-2, with D unresolved. The germline V gene encodes CDR1 SEHNR and CDR2 FQNEAQ (reference sequence). V was shortened by 1 base and J by 9 bases, with 12 bases between the two germline ends. This CDR3 comprises 13 residues. The CDR3: CASSLGTTVSYTF. As DNA, the CDR3 is TGTGCCAGCAGCTTAGGGACGACCGTTAGCTACACCTTC.

This sequence joins TRBV28 and TRBJ2-7, with no clear D. This CDR3 is 12 amino acids long. Germline CDR1 MDHEN, CDR2 SYDVKM. V was clipped by 3 bases and J by 6 bases, with 9 bases between them. This chain's CDR3 is CASSFSRSEQYF. The DNA for the CDR3 is TGTGCCAGCAGTTTTAGCAGGAGCGAGCAGTACTTC.

The chain employs TRBV2 and TRBJ2-3, with TRBD2 as a possible D gene (5 bases). The CDR3 runs 14 residues. Trimming cost V 5 bases and J 2 bases, with 11 bases left between them. Germline CDR1 and CDR2: SNHLY and FYNNEI. The CDR3 region has the DNA TGTGCCAGCAGTCTCTTCGGGATCACAGATACGCAGTATTTT. It encodes CASSLFGITDTQYF.